What follows are 27 T cell receptor beta chains derived from one specimen sequenced in a study of glioma-infiltrating T cells. Amplification of TCR alpha and beta CDR3 regions from RNA used iRepertoire nested multiplex PCR. TCRdb recomputed calls from the multiplex PCR reads with MiXCR, one row per CDR3 protein. Among about 140,000 distinct CDR3 sequences listed, roughly two fifths were seen once. The source material was glioma tissue, nonneoplastic brain tissue, or PBMCs (not recorded which). The source of these receptors is a human donor with low-grade glioma or glioblastoma, undergoing nonglioma brain surgery, or in good health (not recorded which).

The V and J genes are TRBV11-2 and TRBJ1-1; the D is unclear. CDR3 size: 15 residues. V lost 4 bases, J lost 3 bases, and 15 bases lay in between. Germline lookup yields CDR1 SGHAT and CDR2 FQNNGV. CDR3 residues: CASSSFSTLYTEAFF. The CDR3 DNA sequence: TGTGCCAGCAGCTCGTTTTCCACCCTGTACACTGAAGCTTTCTTT.

This clonotype has ten or more counts. The DNA of the CDR3 is TGTGCCAGCAGTTCACGGGGTTCAGATACGCAGTATTTT. This sequence encodes CASSSRGSDTQYF. The chain employs TRBV28 and TRBJ2-3, with D perhaps matching TRBD2 (5 bases). CDR3 length equals 13 residues. V was shortened by 4 bases and J by 4 bases, with 9 bases between the two germline ends. CDR1 and CDR2 from the germline V gene are MDHEN and SYDVKM.

The CDR3 bases are TGTGCCAGCGGGTACCTAGCTAATTACGAGCAGTACTTC. It encodes CASGYLANYEQYF. The chain employs TRBV6-1 and TRBJ2-7, with D perhaps matching TRBD2 (5 bases). Germline V gene lookup returns CDR1 MNHNS and CDR2 SASEGT. This CDR3 contains 13 residues. V was trimmed by 8 bases and J by 4 bases, leaving 15 bases between them.

This rearrangement joins TRBV3-1 to TRBJ2-1; TRBD2 agrees at 7 bases. In germline, CDR1 is LGHDT, CDR2 YNNKEL (reference sequence). This CDR3 spans 16 amino acids. J lost 5 bases, V lost 3 bases, and 10 bases had no gene match. The CDR3 bases are TGTGCCAGCAGCCATGCTTGGACTAGAAGCCACAATGAGCAGTTCTTC. This codes for CASSHAWTRSHNEQFF.

This clonotype has a handful of counts. This chain uses TRBV12-3 or TRBV12-4 with TRBJ2-1; the D is unclear. The CDR3 has 13 residues. Deletions cut 2 bases from V and 12 bases from J, with 14 bases between. The CDR3 nucleotides read TGTGCCAGCAGTTTAACCTCTAATAGGGCGCAGTTCTTC. Its protein product is CASSLTSNRAQFF.

This clonotype was recorded many times. The J gene is TRBJ2-1, the V gene TRBV6-1; no clear D. Germline V gives CDR1 MNHNS, CDR2 SASEGT. The CDR3 length is 13 residues. Trimming shortened V by 1 base and J by 9 bases, and 10 bases separated the two germline ends. The CDR3 nucleotides read TGTGCCAGCAGTGAAGAGACTCTGAGTGAGCAGTTCTTC. It codes for CASSEETLSEQFF.

The V gene is TRBV11-1, the J gene TRBJ1-1; D is uncertain. Germline assignment: CDR1 SGHAT and CDR2 FQDESV (reference sequence). The CDR3 has 13 amino acids. The V and J ends lost 2 bases and 0 bases respectively, with 4 bases between them. Here the CDR3 reads CASSLRVNTEAFF. Here the CDR3 DNA reads TGTGCCAGCAGCTTAAGGGTGAACACTGAAGCTTTCTTT.

The rearrangement joins TRBV7-2 to TRBJ1-2; D is perhaps TRBD1 (6 bases). The V and J ends lost 7 bases and 2 bases respectively, with 14 bases between them. This CDR3 has 14 amino acids. The germline CDR1 and CDR2 sequences are SGHTA and FQGNSA. CDR3 protein: CASTTTTGNYGYTF. The CDR3 coding sequence is TGTGCCAGCACAACGACCACAGGGAACTATGGCTACACCTTC.

Points on this clonotype: A much larger clone sits a single nucleotide away, making a read error possible. A read error is likely, as this CDR3 ends without the conserved phenylalanine or tryptophan. The chain couples TRBV6-1 to TRBJ2-1, with 8 bases aligning to TRBD1. The DNA end favors TRBJ2-5, so the J call may be wrong. This CDR3 region has 13 residues. Germline CDR1 MNHNS, CDR2 SASEGT. The CDR3 sequence: CASGGQGQETQYL. For the CDR3, the DNA is TGTGCCAGCGGTGGACAGGGCCAAGAGACCCAGTACCTC.

A few counts support this clonotype. The chain joins TRBV6-1 to TRBJ1-1; D remains unclear. The V end was cut by 5 bases, the J end by 6 bases, with 19 bases between. The germline CDR1 and CDR2 sequences are MNHNS and SASEGT. This CDR3 contains 15 residues. This CDR3 is CASSRPDNSRSEAFF. CDR3 bases: TGTGCCAGCAGTCGACCCGACAATTCCCGGTCTGAAGCTTTCTTT.

This sequence joins TRBV20-1 and TRBJ1-4, with 8 bases fitting TRBD1. V dropped 5 bases and J dropped 5; count of bases not matched to a gene: 7. Germline V gene data show CDR1 as DFQATT and CDR2 as SNEGSKA (reference sequence). This CDR3 is built from 14 residues. The CDR3 nucleotides are TGCAGTGCTGAAGGGGGACAGGCGAATGAAAAACTGTTTTTT. Amino acid sequence: CSAEGGQANEKLFF.

This clonotype turned up a few times. The V call is TRBV7-2, the J call TRBJ2-5; 7 bases line up with TRBD1. Trimming took 6 bases from V and 3 from J; bases not matched to a gene: 10. Germline V gene lookup returns CDR1 SGHTA and CDR2 FQGNSA. This CDR3 region has 15 residues. The chain's CDR3 is CASRLDGQGEETQYF. In DNA, the CDR3 is TGTGCCAGCAGGCTAGACGGGCAGGGGGAAGAGACCCAGTACTTC.

The chain recombines TRBV4-1 with TRBJ2-7; weak D call: TRBD2 (5 bases). With 7 bases removed from V and 0 bases from J, the gap between germline ends came to 16 bases. Germline V CDR1 and CDR2: MGHRA, YSYEKL. CDR3 size: 15 residues. CDR3: CASILSFEGSYEQYF. The CDR3 DNA reads TGCGCCAGCATCCTCTCGTTTGAGGGCTCCTACGAGCAGTACTTC.

The CDR3 DNA follows: TGTGCCAGCAGCTACCACTGGACAGGGAGCTCCTACAATGAGCAGTTCTTC. Translating gives CASSYHWTGSSYNEQFF. This chain links TRBV7-2 with TRBJ2-1, with 8 bases aligning to TRBD1. After removal of 4 bases from V and 0 bases from J, the junction contained 8 bases not matched to a gene. The CDR3 is made up of 17 amino acids. Germline-derived CDR1 and CDR2 are SGHTA and FQGNSA.

This clonotype was seen only a few times. The chain links TRBV20-1 to TRBJ2-4; D unclear. Between the trimmed V and J ends, which lost 3 bases and 5 bases, there was a span of 8 bases. The CDR3 is 12 residues long. From germline, CDR1 is DFQATT and CDR2 SNEGSKA (reference sequence). This CDR3 is CSARMNQNIQYF. Written as DNA, the CDR3 is TGCAGTGCTAGGATGAACCAAAACATTCAGTACTTC.

This sequence joins TRBV4-1 and TRBJ2-3, with D perhaps matching TRBD2 (6 bases). The V gene lost 4 bases and the J gene lost 0 bases, with 11 bases spanning the gap. Per the germline V gene, CDR1 is MGHRA and CDR2 is YSYEKL. The CDR3 consists of 15 residues. The CDR3: CASSRGTASTDTQYF. The CDR3 DNA sequence: TGCGCCAGCAGCCGCGGGACGGCTAGCACAGATACGCAGTATTTT.

This rearrangement joins TRBV6-1 to TRBJ2-3, with TRBD1 matching over 9 bases. The germline CDR1 and CDR2 sequences are MNHNS and SASEGT. The CDR3 length is 19 residues. V was pared by 5 bases and J by 1 base, with 16 bases of the junction left unmatched. In DNA form, the CDR3 reads TGTGCCAGCAGTCATAAGCGGGGAAAGTGGACAGGGGGCACAGATACGCAGTATTTT. It yields the protein CASSHKRGKWTGGTDTQYF.

This clonotype has a handful of counts. The J gene is TRBJ1-1, the V gene TRBV29-1, with D perhaps TRBD1 (5 bases). The CDR3 sequence is 14 residues long. Germline CDR1 and CDR2: SQVTM and ANQGSEA. The V end lost 6 bases, the J end lost 1 base, and 15 bases lay between the germline ends. The CDR3 DNA reads as TGCAGCGTCCGTGGTGGGACTACGAACACTGAAGCTTTCTTT. This sequence encodes CSVRGGTTNTEAFF.

This chain uses TRBV7-2 with TRBJ2-7, with 8 bases lining up with TRBD2. The CDR3 spans 13 residues. The trim removed 5 bases at V and 7 bases at J, leaving 7 bases unmatched. In germline, CDR1 is SGHTA, CDR2 FQGNSA. CDR3 in amino acids: CASSPGLVTEQYF. CDR3 coding DNA: TGTGCCAGCAGCCCGGGACTAGTGACTGAGCAGTACTTC. Filled out from reference TRBV7-2 and TRBJ2-7, the complete variable domain reads GAGVSQSPSNKVTEKGKDVELRCDPISGHTALYWYRQSLGQGLEFLIYFQGNSAPDKSGLPSDRFSAERTGGSVSTLTIQRTQQEDSAVYLCASSPGLVTEQYFGPGTRLTVT.

The table lists this clonotype with a few counts. CDR3 nucleotides: TGTGCCAGCAGGGAAACAGGGGGTCGAAACACCGGGGAGCTGTTTTTT. Protein product: CASRETGGRNTGELFF. The chain carries TRBV12-3 or TRBV12-4 and TRBJ2-2; 8 nucleotides align to TRBD1. The CDR3 spans 16 residues. The trim removed 6 bases at V and 2 bases at J, leaving 8 bases unmatched.

This clonotype was detected a few times. J is TRBJ2-3 and V is TRBV4-3; possibly TRBD1 or TRBD2 for D (7 bases each). V was trimmed by 2 bases and J by 6 bases, leaving 18 bases between them. CDR1 is LGHNA, CDR2 YSLEER, per germline. The CDR3 loop spans 16 amino acids. The CDR3 is CASSQRGGGHTDTQYF. CDR3 coding DNA: TGCGCCAGCAGCCAACGGGGAGGGGGCCACACGGATACGCAGTATTTT.

The chain joins TRBV20-1 to TRBJ1-2; TRBD1 might be the D (5 bases). V gave up 3 bases and J gave up 6 bases, with 20 bases separating them. The CDR3 spans 15 residues. Germline V gene data show CDR1 as DFQATT and CDR2 as SNEGSKA (reference sequence). CDR3 loop: CSASATGSRGHGYTF. For the CDR3, the DNA is TGCAGTGCTAGCGCTACCGGGTCAAGGGGTCATGGCTACACCTTC.

This clonotype was detected only once. This chain joins TRBV28 and TRBJ2-3, with 7 bases identical to TRBD1. Germline lookup yields CDR1 MDHEN and CDR2 SYDVKM. V lost 5 bases to trimming and J lost 3 bases; unmatched junction nucleotides: 8. The CDR3 totals 15 residues. CDR3 residues: CASSVHRGSTDTQYF. The DNA for the CDR3 is TGTGCCAGCAGTGTACACAGGGGATCGACAGATACGCAGTATTTT.

The gene calls are TRBV18 and TRBJ2-5; D not resolved. V dropped 3 bases and J dropped 5 bases, with 7 bases sitting between them. CDR1 is KGHSH, CDR2 LQKENI, per germline. This CDR3 is 12 amino acids long. The CDR3 spells CASSPFRETQYF. The CDR3 nucleotides are TGTGCCAGCTCACCGTTTAGGGAGACCCAGTACTTC.

The chain uses TRBV12-3 or TRBV12-4 and TRBJ2-3; D is undetermined. CDR3 length: 11 amino acids. Trimming left V 3 bases short and J 5 bases short, with 3 bases between. The chain's CDR3 is CASSFGDTQYF. Written as DNA, the CDR3 is TGTGCCAGCAGTTTCGGAGATACGCAGTATTTT.

This clonotype was observed many times. V gene TRBV7-2 combines with J gene TRBJ1-3; D is possibly TRBD1 (6 bases). The CDR3 runs 14 residues. Germline loops: CDR1 SGHTA, CDR2 FQGNSA. V was pared by 6 bases and J by 0 bases, with 9 bases between. The CDR3 loop reads CASSLQGSGNTIYF. In nucleotides, the CDR3 is TGTGCCAGCAGTCTACAGGGCTCTGGAAACACCATATATTTT.

This clonotype occurred a few times. V is TRBV6-6 and J is TRBJ1-4, with D hard to call. Germline CDR1 reads MNHNY; CDR2 reads SVGAGI (reference sequence). The CDR3 loop spans 14 amino acids. Trimming stripped 0 bases from V and 4 bases from J, with 6 bases between. The CDR3 loop reads CASSYSRVNEKLFF. CDR3 in DNA: TGTGCCAGCAGTTACTCAAGGGTTAATGAAAAACTGTTTTTT.